This is a list of T cell receptor beta chains from one sample in a study of OX40 agonist ivuxolimab in advanced cancers. Only in-frame clones appear in the TCRdb table, and some are missing; sequencing was by immunoSEQ multiplex PCR. The table has around 16,000 clones, around 60% seen once. Material: CD4+ or CD8+ T cells sorted from blood, obtained in a trial of the OX40 agonist ivuxolimab. The origin of the receptors is an adult with an advanced solid tumor such as melanoma, head and neck, liver or kidney cancer. The CDR3 runs from the conserved cysteine through the conserved F or W. Fields, in order: D gene, clone size, V gene, J gene, CDR3 DNA, CDR3 protein. The D gene is left open where the match is weak. Only part of the rows carry a size: once, few, many, or a class if the clone is expanded.

>-|-|TRBV25-1|TRBJ1-1
TGTGCCAGCAGTCCAAGGCCAGGAAAGAACACTGAAGCTTTCTTT
CASSPRPGKNTEAFF
>-|-|TRBV4-1|TRBJ2-1
TGCGCCAGCAGCCAAGTCGAGAGGAATGAGCAGTTCTTC
CASSQVERNEQFF
>TRBD1|-|TRBV4-2|TRBJ2-3
TGTGCCAGCAGCCAAGGAACAGGACAGGGTAGTGTCACAGATACGCAGTATTTT
CASSQGTGQGSVTDTQYF
>-|-|TRBV11-2|TRBJ2-7
TGTGCCAGCAGCCCTCGGGGCGAGCAGTACTTC
CASSPRGEQYF
>-|-|TRBV29-1|TRBJ2-7
TGCAGCGTACTTGAGACAGAGACCTACGAGCAGTACTTC
CSVLETETYEQYF
>-|-|TRBV9|TRBJ2-7
TGTGCCAGCAGCGTAGGAAGTATCGCCTACGAGCAGTACTTC
CASSVGSIAYEQYF
>-|-|TRBV6-1|TRBJ1-2
TGTGCCAGCATCCTGACCTCGGAGGGGATCTATGGCTACACCTTC
CASILTSEGIYGYTF
>TRBD1|-|TRBV19|TRBJ1-2
TGTGCCAGTAGTGCTGGACAGGGGGCCTTCTATGGCTACACCTTC
CASSAGQGAFYGYTF
>-|-|TRBV7-8|TRBJ2-7
TGTGCCAGCAGCTCAGACAGCAGGGCCTACGAGCAGTACTTC
CASSSDSRAYEQYF
>-|-|TRBV5-6|TRBJ2-5
TGTGCCAGCAGCTTACAAGAGACCCAGTACTTC
CASSLQETQYF
>-|-|TRBV9|TRBJ1-3
TGTGCCAGCAGCGTAGGGGCCTCCTCTGGAAACACCATATATTTT
CASSVGASSGNTIYF
>-|-|TRBV4-3|TRBJ1-2
TGCGCCAGCAGCCAAGGGCGGCAGGGAGGGAATGGCTACACCTTC
CASSQGRQGGNGYTF
>-|few|TRBV11-2|TRBJ2-1
TGTGCCAGCAGCTCGGGAGGGGGCATCTCCTACAATGAGCAGTTCTTC
CASSSGGGISYNEQFF
>-|-|TRBV6-1|TRBJ2-6
TGTGCCAGCAGCCTCCGGGGTTCTGGGGCCAACGTCCTGACTTTC
CASSLRGSGANVLTF
>TRBD1|-|TRBV5-6|TRBJ1-3
TGTGCCACCTCACAGGGGGCTATTGGAAACACCATATATTTT
CATSQGAIGNTIYF
>-|-|TRBV5-1|TRBJ2-4
TGCGCCAGCAGCTTGGCCTTAGGCCTAATAGCCAAAAACATTCAGTACTTC
CASSLALGLIAKNIQYF
>TRBD1|-|TRBV10-1|TRBJ1-5
TGCGCCAGCAGGGAATCCGGGACAGAAAGCAATCAGCCCCAGCATTTT
CASRESGTESNQPQHF
>TRBD2|-|TRBV2|TRBJ2-7
TGTGCCAGCAGTGGACTAGCGGGGGGCCACGAGCAGTACTTC
CASSGLAGGHEQYF
>-|-|TRBV4-1|TRBJ2-7
TGCGCCAGCAGCCAAGGGTTCGGAGGGGGCACGTACGAGCAGTACTTC
CASSQGFGGGTYEQYF
>-|-|TRBV10-3|TRBJ2-3
TGTGCCATCAGTGGGTTTGGGGACCGGGCTATAAGCACAGATACGCAGTATTTT
CAISGFGDRAISTDTQYF
>-|-|TRBV7-2|TRBJ2-7
TGTGCCAGCAGTTTACTGGTGATGGGGGAGCAGTACTTC
CASSLLVMGEQYF
>-|few|TRBV7-6|TRBJ2-1
TGTGCCAGCAGCTTTGGGGGGAGCTCCTACAATGAGCAGTTCTTC
CASSFGGSSYNEQFF
>-|-|TRBV2|TRBJ2-7
TGTGCCAGCAGTGAACCAGGGTCTTACGAGCAGTACTTC
CASSEPGSYEQYF
>-|-|TRBV28|TRBJ2-5
TGTGCCAGCAGTTTAGGGTTACGGTGGGGGGCAGAGACCCAGTACTTC
CASSLGLRWGAETQYF
>-|once|TRBV6-9|TRBJ2-3
TGTGCCAGCAGTTACACGGCAGGGGAAGATACGCAGTATTTT
CASSYTAGEDTQYF
>TRBD2|few|TRBV4-1|TRBJ2-3
TGCGCCAGCAGCCAAGTCGCGGGGGGGCACGATACGCAGTATTTT
CASSQVAGGHDTQYF
>TRBD1|-|TRBV5-6|TRBJ2-7
TGTGCCAGCAGCAAAACGACAGGGCACTACGAGCAGTACTTC
CASSKTTGHYEQYF
>TRBD1|medium-sized|TRBV29-1|TRBJ2-1
TGCAGCGTTGAAGATCTAAGAGACAGGGTAAACTACAATGAGCAGTTCTTC
CSVEDLRDRVNYNEQFF
>-|few|TRBV28|TRBJ1-5
TGTGCCAGCAGTCTCCCAAAATCTCGGGGCAATCAGCCCCAGCATTTT
CASSLPKSRGNQPQHF
>TRBD2|-|TRBV19|TRBJ2-1
TGTGCCAGTAGTCTAGTACTAGCGGGGCTTAATGAGCAGTTCTTC
CASSLVLAGLNEQFF
>TRBD1|medium-sized|TRBV28|TRBJ1-4
TGTGCCAGCAGTTCGCCTTGGACAGGTGAAAAACTGTTTTTT
CASSSPWTGEKLFF
>-|-|TRBV16|TRBJ2-7
TGTGCCAGCAGCCATGAAAGGGGGATCGCCTACGAGCAGTACTTC
CASSHERGIAYEQYF
>TRBD2|-|TRBV11-3|TRBJ2-7
TGTGCCAGCAGCTCGGAGACTAGCGGGGGTGCCTACGAGCAGTACTTC
CASSSETSGGAYEQYF
>TRBD1|-|TRBV7-7|TRBJ2-5
TGTGCCAGCAGACCGGGACAGGGGGCATGGGAGACCCAGTACTTC
CASRPGQGAWETQYF
>-|-|TRBV19|TRBJ2-3
TGTGCCAGTAGTAATCCCTGGGAACCTAGCACAGATACGCAGTATTTT
CASSNPWEPSTDTQYF
>TRBD1|-|TRBV5-4|TRBJ1-2
TGTGCCAGCAGCTTTAGGACAGGGTGGGTGGATGGCTACACCTTC
CASSFRTGWVDGYTF
>-|-|TRBV27|TRBJ2-3
TGTGCCAGCAGGCTCGGGGGCCGGGATACGCAGTATTTT
CASRLGGRDTQYF
>-|few|TRBV15|TRBJ1-6
TGTGCCACCAGCAGAGGATATTCACCCCTCCACTTT
CATSRGYSPLHF
>-|-|TRBV5-6|TRBJ2-3
TGTGCCAGCAGCCCTCATGGGGGGAGGAGCACAGATACGCAGTATTTT
CASSPHGGRSTDTQYF
>-|few|TRBV30|TRBJ1-5
TGTGCCTGGGATCACGGTGGGCAGCCCCAGCATTTT
CAWDHGGQPQHF
>-|once|TRBV7-3|TRBJ2-3
TGTGCCAGCAGCTTAGGCTTTTTGGGGGCCGGGGATACGCAGTATTTT
CASSLGFLGAGDTQYF
>TRBD1|once|TRBV4-1|TRBJ2-7
TGCGCCAGCAGCCCAGTGACAGGGGAAATAGAGCAGTACTTC
CASSPVTGEIEQYF
>TRBD1|-|TRBV7-6|TRBJ2-5
TGTGCCAGCAGCTTTACCGGGACAGCGGCCCAAGAGACCCAGTACTTC
CASSFTGTAAQETQYF
>TRBD1|-|TRBV5-4|TRBJ2-7
TGTGCCAGCAGCTTATACAGGGGCTCCTCCGAGCAGTACTTC
CASSLYRGSSEQYF
>TRBD1|-|TRBV7-9|TRBJ2-7
TGTGCCAGCAGCCCCCGGGACAGGGGGCTCTACGAGCAGTACTTC
CASSPRDRGLYEQYF
>TRBD2|-|TRBV12-5|TRBJ2-4
TGTGCTAGTGGTTTGACTAGCGGGGAGAAAAACATTCAGTACTTC
CASGLTSGEKNIQYF
>-|-|TRBV28|TRBJ2-3
TGTGCCAGCAGGTTAGGAAGCACAGATACGCAGTATTTT
CASRLGSTDTQYF
>-|medium-sized|TRBV4-1|TRBJ1-3
TGCGCCAGCGGGAGGAACTCTGGAAACACCATATATTTT
CASGRNSGNTIYF